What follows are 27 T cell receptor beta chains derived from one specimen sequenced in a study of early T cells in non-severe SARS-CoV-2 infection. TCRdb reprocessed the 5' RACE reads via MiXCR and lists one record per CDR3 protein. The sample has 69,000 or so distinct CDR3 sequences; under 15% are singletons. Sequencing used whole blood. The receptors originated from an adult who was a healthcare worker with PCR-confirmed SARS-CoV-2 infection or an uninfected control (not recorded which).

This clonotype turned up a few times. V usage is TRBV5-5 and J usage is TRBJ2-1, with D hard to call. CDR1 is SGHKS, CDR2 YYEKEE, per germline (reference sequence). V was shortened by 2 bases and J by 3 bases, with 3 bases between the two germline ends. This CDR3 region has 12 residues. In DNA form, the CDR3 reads TGTGCCAGCAGCTTTCTCTACAATGAGCAGTTCTTC. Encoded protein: CASSFLYNEQFF.

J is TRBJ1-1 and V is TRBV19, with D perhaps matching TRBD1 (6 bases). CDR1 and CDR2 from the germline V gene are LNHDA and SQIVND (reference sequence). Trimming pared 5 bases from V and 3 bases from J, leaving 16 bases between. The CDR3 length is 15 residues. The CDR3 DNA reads TGTGCCAGTAGTCCAAGACAGGACTCTTACACTGAAGCTTTCTTT. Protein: CASSPRQDSYTEAFF.

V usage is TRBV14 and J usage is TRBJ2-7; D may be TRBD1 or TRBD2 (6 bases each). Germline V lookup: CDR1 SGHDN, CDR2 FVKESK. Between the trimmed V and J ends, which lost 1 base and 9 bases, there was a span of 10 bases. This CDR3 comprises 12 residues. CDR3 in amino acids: CASSQVGGWQYF. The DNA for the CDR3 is TGTGCCAGCAGCCAAGTAGGGGGGTGGCAGTACTTC.

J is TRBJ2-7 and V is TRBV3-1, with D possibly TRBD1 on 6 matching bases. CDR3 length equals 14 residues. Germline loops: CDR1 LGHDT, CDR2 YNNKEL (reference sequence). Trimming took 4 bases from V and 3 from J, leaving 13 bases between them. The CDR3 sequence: CASSRGTRSYEQYF. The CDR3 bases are TGTGCCAGCAGCCGAGGGACACGGAGCTACGAGCAGTACTTC.

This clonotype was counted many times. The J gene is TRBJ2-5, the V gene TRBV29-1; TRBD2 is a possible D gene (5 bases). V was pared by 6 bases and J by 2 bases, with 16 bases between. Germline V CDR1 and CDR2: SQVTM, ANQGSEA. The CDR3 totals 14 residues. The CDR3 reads CSVARGSKQETQYF. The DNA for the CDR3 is TGCAGCGTGGCGAGAGGGTCCAAGCAAGAGACCCAGTACTTC.

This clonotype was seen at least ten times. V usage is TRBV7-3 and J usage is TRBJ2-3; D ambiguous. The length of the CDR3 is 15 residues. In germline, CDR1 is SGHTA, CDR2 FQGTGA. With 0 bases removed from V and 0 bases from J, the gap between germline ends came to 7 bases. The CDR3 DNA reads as TGTGCCAGCAGCTTAACGCAGTTCAGCACAGATACGCAGTATTTT. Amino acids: CASSLTQFSTDTQYF.

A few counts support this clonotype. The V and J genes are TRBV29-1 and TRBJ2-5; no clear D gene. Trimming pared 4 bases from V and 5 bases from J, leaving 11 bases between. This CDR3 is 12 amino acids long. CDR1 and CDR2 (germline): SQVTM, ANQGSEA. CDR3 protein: CSVAVSGETQYF. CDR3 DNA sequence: TGCAGCGTTGCCGTGTCAGGCGAGACCCAGTACTTC.

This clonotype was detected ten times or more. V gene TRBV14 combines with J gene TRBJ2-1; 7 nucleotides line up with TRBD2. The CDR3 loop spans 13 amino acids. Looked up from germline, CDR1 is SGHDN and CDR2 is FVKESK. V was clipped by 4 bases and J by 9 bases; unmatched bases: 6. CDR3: CASSLRTGGEQFF. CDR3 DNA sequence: TGTGCCAGCAGCCTCAGGACGGGAGGTGAGCAGTTCTTC.

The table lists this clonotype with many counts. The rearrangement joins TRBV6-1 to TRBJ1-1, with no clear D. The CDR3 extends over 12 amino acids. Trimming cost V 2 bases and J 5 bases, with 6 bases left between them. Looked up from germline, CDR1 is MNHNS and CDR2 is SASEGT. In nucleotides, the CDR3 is TGTGCCAGCAGTGAACAGAGAACTGAAGCTTTCTTT. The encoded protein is CASSEQRTEAFF.

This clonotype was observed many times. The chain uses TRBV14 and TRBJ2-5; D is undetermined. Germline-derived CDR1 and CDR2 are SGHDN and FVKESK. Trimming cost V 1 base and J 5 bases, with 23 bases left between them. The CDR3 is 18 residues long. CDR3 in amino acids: CASSQVKGLTTDKETQYF. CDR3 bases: TGTGCCAGCAGCCAAGTTAAGGGTTTGACAACGGATAAGGAGACCCAGTACTTC. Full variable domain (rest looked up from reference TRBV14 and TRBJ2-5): EAGVTQFPSHSVIEKGQTVTLRCDPISGHDNLYWYRRVMGKEIKFLLHFVKESKQDESGMPNNRFLAERTGGTYSTLKVQPAELEDSGVYFCASSQVKGLTTDKETQYFGPGTRLLVL.

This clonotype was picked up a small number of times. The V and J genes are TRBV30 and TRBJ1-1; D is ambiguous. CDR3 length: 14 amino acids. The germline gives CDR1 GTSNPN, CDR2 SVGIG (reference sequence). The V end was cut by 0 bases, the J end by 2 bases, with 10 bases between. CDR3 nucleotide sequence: TGTGCCTGGAGTGTCTCGGGGATCAACACTGAAGCTTTCTTT. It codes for CAWSVSGINTEAFF.

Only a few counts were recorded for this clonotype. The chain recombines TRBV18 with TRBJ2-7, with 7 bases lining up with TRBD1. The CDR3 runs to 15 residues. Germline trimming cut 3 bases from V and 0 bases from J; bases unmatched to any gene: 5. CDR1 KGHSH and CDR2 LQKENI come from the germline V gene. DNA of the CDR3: TGTGCCAGCTCACCCACACCAGGGGGCTCCTACGAGCAGTACTTC. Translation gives CASSPTPGGSYEQYF.

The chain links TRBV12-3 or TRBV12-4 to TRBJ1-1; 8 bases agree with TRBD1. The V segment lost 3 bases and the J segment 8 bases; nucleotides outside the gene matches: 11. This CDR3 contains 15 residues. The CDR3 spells CASSFRQGASVEAFF. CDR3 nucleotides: TGTGCCAGCAGTTTTCGGCAGGGGGCCAGTGTGGAAGCTTTCTTT.

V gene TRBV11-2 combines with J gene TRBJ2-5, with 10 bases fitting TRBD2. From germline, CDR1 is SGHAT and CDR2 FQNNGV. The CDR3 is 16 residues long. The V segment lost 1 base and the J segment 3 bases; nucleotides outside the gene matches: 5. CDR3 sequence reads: CASSLGGLAGEETQYF. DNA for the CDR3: TGTGCCAGCAGCTTAGGCGGCCTAGCGGGAGAAGAGACCCAGTACTTC.

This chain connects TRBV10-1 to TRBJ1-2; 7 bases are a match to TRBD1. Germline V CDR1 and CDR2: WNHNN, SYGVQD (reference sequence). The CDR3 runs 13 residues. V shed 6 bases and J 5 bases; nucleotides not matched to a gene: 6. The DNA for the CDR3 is TGCGCCAGCAGCCCGACAGGGACTTATGGCTACACCTTC. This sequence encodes CASSPTGTYGYTF.

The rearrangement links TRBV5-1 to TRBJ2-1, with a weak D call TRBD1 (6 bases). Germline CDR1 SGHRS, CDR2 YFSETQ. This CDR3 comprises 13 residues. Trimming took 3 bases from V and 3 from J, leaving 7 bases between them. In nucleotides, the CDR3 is TGCGCCAGCAGCTCGGGACACTACAATGAGCAGTTCTTC. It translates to CASSSGHYNEQFF.

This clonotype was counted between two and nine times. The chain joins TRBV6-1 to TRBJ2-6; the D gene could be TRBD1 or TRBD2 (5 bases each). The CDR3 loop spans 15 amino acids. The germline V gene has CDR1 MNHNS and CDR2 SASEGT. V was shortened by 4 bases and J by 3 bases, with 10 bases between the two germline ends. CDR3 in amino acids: CASSGDDSGANVLTF. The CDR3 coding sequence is TGTGCCAGCAGTGGGGACGATAGTGGGGCCAACGTCCTGACTTTC.

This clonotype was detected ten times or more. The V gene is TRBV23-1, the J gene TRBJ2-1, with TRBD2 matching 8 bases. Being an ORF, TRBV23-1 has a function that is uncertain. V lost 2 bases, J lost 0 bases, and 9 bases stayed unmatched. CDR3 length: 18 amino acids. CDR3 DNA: TGCGCCAGCAGTCAAGTAGGACTAGCCTATAGCTCCTACAATGAGCAGTTCTTC. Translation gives CASSQVGLAYSSYNEQFF.

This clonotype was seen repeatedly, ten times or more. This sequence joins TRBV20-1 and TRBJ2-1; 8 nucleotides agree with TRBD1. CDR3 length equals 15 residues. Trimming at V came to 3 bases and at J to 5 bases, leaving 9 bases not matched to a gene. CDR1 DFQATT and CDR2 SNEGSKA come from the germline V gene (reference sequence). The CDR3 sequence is CSASQGASRDNEQFF. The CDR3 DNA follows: TGCAGTGCTAGTCAGGGGGCTAGCAGGGACAATGAGCAGTTCTTC.

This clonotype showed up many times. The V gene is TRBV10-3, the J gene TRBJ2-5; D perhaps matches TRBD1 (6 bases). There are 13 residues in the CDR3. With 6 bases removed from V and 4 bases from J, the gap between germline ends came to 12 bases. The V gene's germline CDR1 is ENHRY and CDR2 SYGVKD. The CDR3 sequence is CAIRLDSSETQYF. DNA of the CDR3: TGTGCCATCAGACTGGACAGTTCAGAGACCCAGTACTTC.

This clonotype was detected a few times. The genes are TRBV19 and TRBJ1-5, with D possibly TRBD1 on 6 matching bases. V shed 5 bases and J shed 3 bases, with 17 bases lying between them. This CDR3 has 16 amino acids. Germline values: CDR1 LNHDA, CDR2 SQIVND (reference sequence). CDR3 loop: CASSYVGQGHNQPQHF. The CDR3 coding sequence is TGTGCCAGTAGTTATGTCGGTCAGGGGCACAATCAGCCCCAGCATTTT.

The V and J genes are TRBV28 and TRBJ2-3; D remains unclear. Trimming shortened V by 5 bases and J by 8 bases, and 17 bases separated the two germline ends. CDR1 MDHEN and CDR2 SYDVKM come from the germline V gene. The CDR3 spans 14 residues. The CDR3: CASSPRPSRFTQYF. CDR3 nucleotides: TGTGCCAGCAGTCCCCGGCCCTCCAGATTTACGCAGTATTTT.

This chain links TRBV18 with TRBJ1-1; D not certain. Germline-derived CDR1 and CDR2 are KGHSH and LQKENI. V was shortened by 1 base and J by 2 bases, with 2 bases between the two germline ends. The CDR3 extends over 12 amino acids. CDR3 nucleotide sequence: TGTGCCAGCTCACCACAAAACACTGAAGCTTTCTTT. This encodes CASSPQNTEAFF.

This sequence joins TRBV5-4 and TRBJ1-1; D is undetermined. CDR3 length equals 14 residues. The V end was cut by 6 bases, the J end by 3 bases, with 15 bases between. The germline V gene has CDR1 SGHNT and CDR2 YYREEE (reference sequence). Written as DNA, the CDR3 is TGTGCCAGCACCTCGCCCGGAGCTTACACTGAAGCTTTCTTT. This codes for CASTSPGAYTEAFF.

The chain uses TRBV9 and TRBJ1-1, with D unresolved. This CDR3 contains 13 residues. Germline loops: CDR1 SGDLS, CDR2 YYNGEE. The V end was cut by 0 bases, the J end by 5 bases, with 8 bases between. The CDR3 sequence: CASSVEAGTEAFF. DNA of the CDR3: TGTGCCAGCAGCGTAGAGGCGGGTACTGAAGCTTTCTTT.

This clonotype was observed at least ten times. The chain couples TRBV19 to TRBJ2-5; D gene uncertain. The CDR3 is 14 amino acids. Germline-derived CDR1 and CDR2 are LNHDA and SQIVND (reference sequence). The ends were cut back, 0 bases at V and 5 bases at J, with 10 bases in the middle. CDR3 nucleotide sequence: TGTGCCAGTAGTATAGACCCCGGCTGGGAGACCCAGTACTTC. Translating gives CASSIDPGWETQYF.

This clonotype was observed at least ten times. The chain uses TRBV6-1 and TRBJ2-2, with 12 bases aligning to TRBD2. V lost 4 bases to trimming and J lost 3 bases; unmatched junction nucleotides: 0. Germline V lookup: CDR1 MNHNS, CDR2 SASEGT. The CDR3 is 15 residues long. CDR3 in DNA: TGTGCCAGCAGTGGGACTAGCGGGGACACCGGGGAGCTGTTTTTT. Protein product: CASSGTSGDTGELFF.